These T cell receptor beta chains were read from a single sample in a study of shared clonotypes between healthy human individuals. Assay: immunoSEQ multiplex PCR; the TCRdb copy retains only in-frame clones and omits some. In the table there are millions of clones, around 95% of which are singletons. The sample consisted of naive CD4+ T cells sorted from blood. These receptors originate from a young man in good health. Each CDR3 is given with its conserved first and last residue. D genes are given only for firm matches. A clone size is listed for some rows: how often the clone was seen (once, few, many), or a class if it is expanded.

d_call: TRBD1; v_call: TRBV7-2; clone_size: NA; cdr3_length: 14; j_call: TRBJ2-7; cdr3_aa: CASSFGQGSYEQYF; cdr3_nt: TGTGCCAGCAGCTTTGGACAGGGATCCTACGAGCAGTACTTC
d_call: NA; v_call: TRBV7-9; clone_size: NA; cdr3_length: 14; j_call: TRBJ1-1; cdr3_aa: CASSSQGPGTEAFF; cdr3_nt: TGTGCCAGCAGCTCTCAGGGCCCGGGTACTGAAGCTTTCTTT
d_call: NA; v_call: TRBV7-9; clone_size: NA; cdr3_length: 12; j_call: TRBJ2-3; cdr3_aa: CASSLSADTQYF; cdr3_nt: TGTGCCAGCAGCTTGAGCGCAGATACGCAGTATTTT
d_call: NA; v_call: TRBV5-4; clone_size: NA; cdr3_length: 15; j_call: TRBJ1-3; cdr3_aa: CASSLGGGSGNTIYF; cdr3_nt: TGTGCCAGCAGCTTGGGTGGGGGCTCTGGAAACACCATATATTTT
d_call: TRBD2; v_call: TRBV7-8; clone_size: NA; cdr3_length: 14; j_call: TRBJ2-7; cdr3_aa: CASSLALLTSVQYF; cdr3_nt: TGTGCCAGCAGCTTAGCCCTTCTGACTAGCGTGCAGTACTTC
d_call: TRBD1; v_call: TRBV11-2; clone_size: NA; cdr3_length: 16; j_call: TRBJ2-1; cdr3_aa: CASSRRGQGFYNEQFF; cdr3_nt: TGTGCCAGCAGCCGCCGCGGACAGGGGTTCTACAATGAGCAGTTCTTC
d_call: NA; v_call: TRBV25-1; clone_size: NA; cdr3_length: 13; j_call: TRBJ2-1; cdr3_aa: CASSDRVYNEQFF; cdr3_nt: TGTGCCAGCAGTGACAGGGTCTACAATGAGCAGTTCTTC
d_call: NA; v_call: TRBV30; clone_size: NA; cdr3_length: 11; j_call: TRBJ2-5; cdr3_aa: CAWSGQETQYF; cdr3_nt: TGTGCCTGGAGCGGCCAAGAGACCCAGTACTTC
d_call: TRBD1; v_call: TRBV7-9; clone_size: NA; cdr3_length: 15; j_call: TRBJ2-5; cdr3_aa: CASSFKGTAQETQYF; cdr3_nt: TGTGCCAGCAGCTTTAAAGGGACAGCCCAAGAGACCCAGTACTTC
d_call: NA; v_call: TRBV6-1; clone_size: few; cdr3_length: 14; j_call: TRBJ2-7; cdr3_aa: CASSEEGRSYEQYF; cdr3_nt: TGTGCCAGCAGTGAAGAAGGCAGATCCTACGAGCAGTACTTC
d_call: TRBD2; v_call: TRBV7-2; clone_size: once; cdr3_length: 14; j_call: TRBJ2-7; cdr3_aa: CASSLSGGPYEQYF; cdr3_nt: TGTGCCAGCAGCTTAAGCGGGGGTCCCTACGAGCAGTACTTC
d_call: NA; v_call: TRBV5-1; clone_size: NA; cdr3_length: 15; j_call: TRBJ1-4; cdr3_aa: CASSFGRSGNEKLFF; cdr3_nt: TGCGCCAGCAGCTTCGGTCGCTCAGGGAATGAAAAACTGTTTTTT
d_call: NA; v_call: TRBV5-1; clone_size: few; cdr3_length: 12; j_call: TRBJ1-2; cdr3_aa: CASSPDYYGYTF; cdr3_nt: TGCGCCAGCAGCCCTGACTACTATGGCTACACCTTC
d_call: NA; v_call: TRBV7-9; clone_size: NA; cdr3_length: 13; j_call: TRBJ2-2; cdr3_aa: CASPRTEAGELFF; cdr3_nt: TGTGCCAGCCCAAGGACAGAGGCCGGGGAGCTGTTTTTT
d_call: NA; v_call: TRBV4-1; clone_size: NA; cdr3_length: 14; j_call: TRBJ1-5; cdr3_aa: CASSQEPVNQPQHF; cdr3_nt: TGCGCCAGCAGCCAAGAACCGGTAAATCAGCCCCAGCATTTT
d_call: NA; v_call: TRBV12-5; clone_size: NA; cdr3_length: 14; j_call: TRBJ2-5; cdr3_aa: CASGAGVLKETQYF; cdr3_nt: TGTGCTAGTGGTGCAGGGGTATTGAAAGAGACCCAGTACTTC
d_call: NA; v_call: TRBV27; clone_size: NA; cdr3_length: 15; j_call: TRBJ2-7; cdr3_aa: CASSLGGRPPYEQYF; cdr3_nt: TGTGCCAGCAGTCTAGGGGGACGACCCCCCTACGAGCAGTACTTC
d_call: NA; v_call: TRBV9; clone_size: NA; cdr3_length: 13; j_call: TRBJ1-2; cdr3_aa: CASSVAQGVGYTF; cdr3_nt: TGTGCCAGCAGCGTAGCTCAGGGAGTAGGCTACACCTTC
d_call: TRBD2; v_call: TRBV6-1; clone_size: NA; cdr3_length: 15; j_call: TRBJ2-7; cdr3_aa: CASTGTSGHSYEQYF; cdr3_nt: TGTGCCAGCACTGGGACTAGCGGGCACTCCTACGAGCAGTACTTC
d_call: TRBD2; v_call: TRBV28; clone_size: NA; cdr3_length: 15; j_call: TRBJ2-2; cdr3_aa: CASSPGLAGTGELFF; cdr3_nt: TGTGCCAGCAGCCCGGGACTAGCTGGGACCGGGGAGCTGTTTTTT
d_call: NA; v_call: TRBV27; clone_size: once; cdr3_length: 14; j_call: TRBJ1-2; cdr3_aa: CASSEGQGGYGYTF; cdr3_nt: TGTGCCAGCAGTGAAGGTCAGGGAGGCTATGGCTACACCTTC
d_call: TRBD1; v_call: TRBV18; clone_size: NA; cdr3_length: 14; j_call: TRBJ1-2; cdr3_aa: CASSPNGQGGGYTF; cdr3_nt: TGTGCCAGCTCACCAAACGGACAGGGTGGTGGCTACACCTTC
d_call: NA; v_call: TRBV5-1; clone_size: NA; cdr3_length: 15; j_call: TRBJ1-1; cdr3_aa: CASSLTVGVNTEAFF; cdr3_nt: TGCGCCAGCAGCTTGACGGTGGGGGTGAACACTGAAGCTTTCTTT
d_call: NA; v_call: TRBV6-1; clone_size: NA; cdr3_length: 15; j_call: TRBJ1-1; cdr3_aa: CASSEEGPPFTEAFF; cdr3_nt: TGTGCCAGCAGTGAAGAAGGACCCCCGTTTACTGAAGCTTTCTTT
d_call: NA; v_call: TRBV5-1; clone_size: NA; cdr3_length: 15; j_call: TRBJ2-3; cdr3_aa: CASRLGWGHSDTQYF; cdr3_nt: TGCGCCAGCAGGCTAGGTTGGGGGCACTCAGATACGCAGTATTTT
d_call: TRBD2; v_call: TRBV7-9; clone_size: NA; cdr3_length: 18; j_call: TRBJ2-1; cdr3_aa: CASSPQWNAGASYNEQFF; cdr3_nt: TGTGCCAGCAGCCCCCAATGGAATGCGGGAGCCTCCTACAATGAGCAGTTCTTC
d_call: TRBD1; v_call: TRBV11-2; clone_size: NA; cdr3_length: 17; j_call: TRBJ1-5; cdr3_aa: CASSSGGQGLGNQPQHF; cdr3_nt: TGTGCCAGCAGCTCTGGGGGACAGGGGCTAGGAAATCAGCCCCAGCATTTT
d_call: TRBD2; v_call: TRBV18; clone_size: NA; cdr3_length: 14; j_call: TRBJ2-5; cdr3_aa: CASSPGGDQETQYF; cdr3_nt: TGTGCCAGCTCACCGGGAGGGGACCAAGAGACCCAGTACTTC
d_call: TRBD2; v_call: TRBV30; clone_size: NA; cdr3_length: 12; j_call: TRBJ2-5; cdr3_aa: CAWRASGKTQYF; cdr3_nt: TGTGCCTGGAGGGCTAGCGGAAAGACCCAGTACTTC
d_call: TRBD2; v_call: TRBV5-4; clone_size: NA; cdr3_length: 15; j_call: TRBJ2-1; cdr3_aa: CASSLGTSGINEQFF; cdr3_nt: TGTGCCAGCAGCTTGGGGACTAGCGGGATCAATGAGCAGTTCTTC
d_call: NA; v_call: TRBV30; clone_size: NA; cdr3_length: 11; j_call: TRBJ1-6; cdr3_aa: CACTIGSPLHF; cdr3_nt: TGTGCCTGCACCATTGGATCACCCCTCCACTTT
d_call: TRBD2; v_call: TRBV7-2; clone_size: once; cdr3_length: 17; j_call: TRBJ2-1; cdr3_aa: CASSKAGTSGTYNEQFF; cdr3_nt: TGTGCCAGCAGCAAGGCCGGGACTAGCGGAACCTACAATGAGCAGTTCTTC
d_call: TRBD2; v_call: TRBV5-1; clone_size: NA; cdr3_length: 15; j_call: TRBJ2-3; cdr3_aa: CASSLEGTSGNTQYF; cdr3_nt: TGCGCCAGCAGCTTGGAGGGGACTAGCGGGAATACGCAGTATTTT
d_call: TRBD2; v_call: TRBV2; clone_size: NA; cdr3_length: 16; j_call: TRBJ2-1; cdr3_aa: CASSERRTSGSNEQFF; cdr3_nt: TGTGCCAGCAGTGAGCGGCGGACTAGCGGGAGTAATGAGCAGTTCTTC
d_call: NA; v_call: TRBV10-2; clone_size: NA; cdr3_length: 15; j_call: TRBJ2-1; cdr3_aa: CASSKASEGYNEQFF; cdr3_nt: TGCGCCAGCAGTAAAGCTAGCGAAGGATACAATGAGCAGTTCTTC
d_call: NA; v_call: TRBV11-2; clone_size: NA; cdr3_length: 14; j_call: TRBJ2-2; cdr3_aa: CASSLDPGSRELFF; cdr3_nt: TGTGCCAGCAGCTTAGATCCTGGCTCAAGGGAGCTGTTTTTT
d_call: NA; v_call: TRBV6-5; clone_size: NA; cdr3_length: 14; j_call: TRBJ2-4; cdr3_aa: CASSRRGAKNIQYF; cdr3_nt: TGTGCCAGCAGTCGTAGGGGGGCCAAAAACATTCAGTACTTC
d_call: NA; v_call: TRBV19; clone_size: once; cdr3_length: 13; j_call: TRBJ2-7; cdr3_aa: CASSIDLRYEQYF; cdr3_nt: TGTGCCAGTAGTATAGATCTACGCTACGAGCAGTACTTC
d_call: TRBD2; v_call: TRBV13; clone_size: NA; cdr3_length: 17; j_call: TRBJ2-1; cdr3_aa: CASSFASGGASYNEQFF; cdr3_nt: TGTGCCAGCAGCTTTGCGAGCGGGGGGGCCTCCTACAATGAGCAGTTCTTC